These 8 T cell receptor beta chains were all obtained from the same sample, sequenced in a study of patients and donors after allogeneic stem cell transplantation (dated by TCRdb to the early 2020s). Libraries were made using RT-PCR. TCRdb lists the instrument as NextSeq 550. The public sequencing data were trimmed at Q25 with fastp and processed into clonotypes with MiXCR by TCRdb, which kept only in-frame beta chains. All rows with the same CDR3 protein become a single entry with the most common DNA and genes. The sample contains about 87,000 distinct CDR3 sequences, around 5% of them found a single time. The ten largest account for about 2.5% of the sample. The specimen was blood, either unsorted or a sorted T cell fraction (not recorded which). The source of these receptors is a human donor who was either an allogeneic HSCT recipient or a stem cell or donor lymphocyte infusion donor (not recorded which). It is not recorded whose cells these are; they may come from a transplant donor.

The sample holds many counts of this clonotype. This chain uses TRBV7-9 with TRBJ2-1; 8 nucleotides line up with TRBD1. With V trimmed by 7 bases and J by 9 bases, 14 bases remained unmatched. CDR1 is SEHNR, CDR2 FQNEAQ, per germline (reference sequence). The CDR3 covers 15 residues. CDR3 DNA: TGTGCCAGCACCGGTCCCCGGCAGGGGACAGGTGAGCAGTTCTTC. Translation: CASTGPRQGTGEQFF.

A few counts support this clonotype. The rearrangement uses TRBV28 and TRBJ1-5; D is ambiguous. Trimming shortened V by 6 bases and J by 6 bases, and 15 bases separated the two germline ends. This CDR3 spans 14 amino acids. The germline V gene has CDR1 MDHEN and CDR2 SYDVKM. This chain's CDR3 is CASSLRRTSQPQHF. For the CDR3, the DNA is TGTGCCAGCAGCCTGAGGCGAACGTCTCAGCCCCAGCATTTT.

This clonotype showed up many times. CDR3 region: CASSLRAGGNYGYTF. The CDR3 DNA reads as TGTGCCAGCAGTCTTAGGGCTGGGGGGAACTATGGCTACACCTTC. This sequence joins TRBV28 and TRBJ1-2; D possibly corresponds to TRBD1 (5 bases). Germline V CDR1 and CDR2: MDHEN, SYDVKM. The CDR3 length is 15 residues. Trimming removed 5 bases at V and 2 bases at J, with 15 bases between.

In the case of this clonotype: Since a much larger clone is just one base distant, this may be a read error. The chain couples TRBV20-1 to TRBJ2-1; 9 nucleotides line up with TRBD2. V trimming: 2 bases; J trimming: 5 bases; junction bases outside the gene matches: 7. The V gene's germline CDR1 is DFQATT and CDR2 SNEGSKA (reference sequence). The CDR3 loop spans 15 amino acids. CDR3 sequence (DNA): TGCAGTGCTAGAAACCTAGGGACTAGCCACAATGAGCAGTTCTTC. Encoded protein: CSARNLGTSHNEQFF.

This clonotype was detected ten times or more. CDR3 region: CASSELAGGAYNEQFF. The CDR3 DNA reads as TGTGCCAGCAGCGAACTAGCGGGAGGCGCATACAATGAGCAGTTCTTC. This chain connects TRBV7-3 to TRBJ2-1; 12 bases agree with TRBD2. Germline-derived CDR1 and CDR2 are SGHTA and FQGTGA. V dropped 5 bases and J dropped 4; count of bases not matched to a gene: 6. The CDR3 spans 16 residues.

This clonotype was observed many times. The chain combines TRBV10-1 with TRBJ2-7; the D is unclear. Germline V gene data show CDR1 as WNHNN and CDR2 as SYGVQD (reference sequence). The CDR3 length is 11 residues. V shed 7 bases and J shed 1 base, with 5 bases lying between them. CDR3: CASNLSYEQYF. CDR3 bases: TGCGCCAGCAACCTGTCCTACGAGCAGTACTTC.

This clonotype was recorded at least ten times. V gene TRBV11-1 combines with J gene TRBJ2-3, with D perhaps being TRBD1 or TRBD2 (5 bases each). Trimming shortened V by 2 bases and J by 4 bases, and 10 bases separated the two germline ends. Germline CDR1 and CDR2: SGHAT and FQDESV (reference sequence). The CDR3 totals 14 residues. The DNA of the CDR3 is TGTGCCAGCAGCTTATCCCCGGGACCAGATACGCAGTATTTT. Translating gives CASSLSPGPDTQYF.

The chain carries TRBV28 and TRBJ1-4; D call uncertain. The CDR3 length is 15 residues. The germline V gene encodes CDR1 MDHEN and CDR2 SYDVKM. V lost 6 bases to trimming and J lost 5 bases, with 16 bases between them. The CDR3 bases are TGTGCCAGCAGCATTGGAGGAGGCAAAAATGAAAAACTGTTTTTT. It specifies CASSIGGGKNEKLFF.